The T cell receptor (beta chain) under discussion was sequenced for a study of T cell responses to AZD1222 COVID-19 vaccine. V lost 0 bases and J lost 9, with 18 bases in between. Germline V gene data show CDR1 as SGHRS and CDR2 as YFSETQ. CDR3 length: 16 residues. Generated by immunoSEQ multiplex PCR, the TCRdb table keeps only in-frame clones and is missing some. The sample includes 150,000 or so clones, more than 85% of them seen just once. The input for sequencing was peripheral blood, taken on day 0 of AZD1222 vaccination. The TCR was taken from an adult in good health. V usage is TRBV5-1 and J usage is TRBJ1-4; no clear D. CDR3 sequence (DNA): TGCGCCAGCAGCTTGGCCAGTCGAGGACTAATGAAAAAACTGTTTTTT. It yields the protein CASSLASRGLMKKLFF.